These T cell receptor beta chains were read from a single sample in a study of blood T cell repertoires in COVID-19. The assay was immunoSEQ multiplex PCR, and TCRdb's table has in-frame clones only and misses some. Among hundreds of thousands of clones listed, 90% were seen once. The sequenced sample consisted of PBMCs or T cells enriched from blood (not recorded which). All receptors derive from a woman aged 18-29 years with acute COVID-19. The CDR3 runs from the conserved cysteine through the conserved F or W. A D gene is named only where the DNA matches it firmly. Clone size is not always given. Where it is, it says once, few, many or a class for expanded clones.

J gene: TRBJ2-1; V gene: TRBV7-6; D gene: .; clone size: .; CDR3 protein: CASSLLLDYEQFF; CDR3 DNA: TGTGCCAGCAGCTTACTCCTAGACTACGAGCAGTTCTTC
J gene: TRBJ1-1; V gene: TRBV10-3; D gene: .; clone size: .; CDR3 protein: CAISDSGKRGMNTEAFF; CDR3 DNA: TGTGCCATCAGTGATTCCGGAAAGAGGGGGATGAACACTGAAGCTTTCTTT
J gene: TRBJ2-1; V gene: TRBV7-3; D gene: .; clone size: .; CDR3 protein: CASSLSENEQFF; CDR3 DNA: TGTGCCAGCAGCCTTTCAGAAAATGAGCAGTTCTTC
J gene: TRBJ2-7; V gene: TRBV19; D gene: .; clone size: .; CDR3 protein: CASSMRQKYEQYF; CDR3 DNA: TGTGCCAGTAGTATGAGACAAAAATACGAGCAGTACTTC
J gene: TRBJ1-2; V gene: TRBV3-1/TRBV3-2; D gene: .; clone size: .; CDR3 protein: CASSQDRIGGSGYTF; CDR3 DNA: TGTGCCAGCAGCCAAGATCGGATAGGGGGATCTGGCTACACCTTC
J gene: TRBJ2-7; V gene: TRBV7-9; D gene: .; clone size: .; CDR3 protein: CASSSGLGYEQYF; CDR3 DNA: TGTGCCAGCAGCTCAGGGTTGGGCTACGAGCAGTACTTC
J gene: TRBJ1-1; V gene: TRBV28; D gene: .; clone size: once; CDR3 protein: CASVGAAFSNTEAFF; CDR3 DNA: TGTGCCAGCGTAGGGGCGGCTTTTTCTAACACTGAAGCTTTCTTT
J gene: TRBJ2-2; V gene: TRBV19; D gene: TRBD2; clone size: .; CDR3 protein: CASSMKGLAGVYTGELFF; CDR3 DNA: TGTGCCAGTAGTATGAAGGGACTAGCGGGAGTGTACACCGGGGAGCTGTTTTTT
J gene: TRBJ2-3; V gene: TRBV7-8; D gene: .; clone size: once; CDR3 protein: CASSLEVRPSGTDTQYF; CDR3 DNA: TGTGCCAGCAGCTTAGAGGTGAGACCTAGCGGCACAGATACGCAGTATTTT
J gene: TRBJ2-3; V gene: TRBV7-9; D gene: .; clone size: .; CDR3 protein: CASSLVSPSRTDTQYF; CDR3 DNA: TGTGCCAGCAGCTTAGTGTCCCCTTCCCGCACAGATACGCAGTATTTT
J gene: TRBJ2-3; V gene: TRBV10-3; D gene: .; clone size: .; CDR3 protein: CAISQGYSPMDTQYF; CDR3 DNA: TGTGCCATCAGCCAGGGCTATTCCCCAATGGATACGCAGTATTTT
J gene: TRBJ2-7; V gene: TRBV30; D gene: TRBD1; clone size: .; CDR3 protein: CAWSGSRTGSYEQYF; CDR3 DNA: TGTGCCTGGAGTGGTTCGCGGACAGGTTCCTACGAGCAGTACTTC
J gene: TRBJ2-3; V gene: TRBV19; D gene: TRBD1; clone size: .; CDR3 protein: CASSLDRGRAGTDTQYF; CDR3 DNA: TGTGCCAGTAGTTTAGACAGGGGGAGAGCGGGCACAGATACGCAGTATTTT
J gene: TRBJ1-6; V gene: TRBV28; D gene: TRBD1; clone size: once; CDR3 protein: CASSSPGGTPLHF; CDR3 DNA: TGTGCCAGCAGTTCTCCAGGGGGGACACCCCTCCACTTT
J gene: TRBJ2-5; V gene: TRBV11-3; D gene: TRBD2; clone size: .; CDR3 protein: CASSFGLAGVRTQYF; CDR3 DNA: TGTGCCAGCAGCTTCGGACTAGCGGGAGTGCGGACCCAGTACTTC
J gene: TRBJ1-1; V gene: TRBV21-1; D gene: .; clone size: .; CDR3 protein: CASSKALGQGSTEAFF; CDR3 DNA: TGTGCCAGCAGCAAAGCCTTGGGACAGGGGAGCACTGAAGCTTTCTTT
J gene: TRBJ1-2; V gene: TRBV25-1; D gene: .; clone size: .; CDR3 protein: CASKSGDGYTF; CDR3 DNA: TGTGCCAGCAAATCCGGGGATGGCTACACCTTC
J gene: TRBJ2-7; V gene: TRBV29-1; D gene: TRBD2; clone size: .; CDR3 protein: CSREAGSNEQYF; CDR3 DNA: TGCAGCCGGGAGGCAGGGTCGAACGAGCAGTACTTC
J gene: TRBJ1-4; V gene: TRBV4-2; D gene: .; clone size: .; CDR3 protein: CASSQDFGAQGEKLFF; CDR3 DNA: TGTGCCAGCAGCCAAGATTTTGGGGCGCAGGGTGAAAAACTGTTTTTT
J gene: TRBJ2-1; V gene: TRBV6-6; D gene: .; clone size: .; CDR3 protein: CASGQPYNEQFF; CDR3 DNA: TGTGCCAGTGGACAGCCCTACAATGAGCAGTTCTTC
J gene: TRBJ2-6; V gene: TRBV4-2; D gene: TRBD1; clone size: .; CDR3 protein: CASSRLRGPGANVLTF; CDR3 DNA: TGTGCCAGCAGCCGGTTAAGGGGGCCTGGGGCCAACGTCCTGACTTTC
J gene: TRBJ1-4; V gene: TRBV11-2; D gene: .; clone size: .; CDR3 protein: CASSLRGIDEKLFF; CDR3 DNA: TGTGCCAGCAGCTTACGGGGAATAGACGAAAAACTGTTTTTT
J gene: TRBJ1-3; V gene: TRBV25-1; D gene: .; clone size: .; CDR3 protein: CASGETGSGNTIYF; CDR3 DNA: TGTGCCAGCGGGGAGACAGGATCAGGGAACACCATATATTTT
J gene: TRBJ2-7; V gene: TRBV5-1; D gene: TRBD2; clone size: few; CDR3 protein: CASSLGLAPTYEQYF; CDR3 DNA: TGCGCCAGCAGCTTGGGACTAGCCCCAACCTACGAGCAGTACTTC
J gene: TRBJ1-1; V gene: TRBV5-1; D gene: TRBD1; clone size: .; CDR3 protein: CASSSDRVGTEAFF; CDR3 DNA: TGCGCCAGCAGCTCAGACAGGGTGGGCACTGAAGCTTTCTTT
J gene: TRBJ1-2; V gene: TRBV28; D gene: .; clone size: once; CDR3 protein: CASSWRTLGPAGYTF; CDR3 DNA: TGTGCCAGCAGTTGGCGGACACTCGGCCCCGCTGGCTACACCTTC
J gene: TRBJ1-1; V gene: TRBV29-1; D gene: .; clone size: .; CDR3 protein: CSVVLFMNTEAFF; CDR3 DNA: TGCAGCGTTGTACTGTTTATGAACACTGAAGCTTTCTTT
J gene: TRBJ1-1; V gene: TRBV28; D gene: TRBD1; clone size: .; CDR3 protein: CASSLTGGTEAFF; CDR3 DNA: TGTGCCAGCAGTTTAACAGGGGGTACTGAAGCTTTCTTT
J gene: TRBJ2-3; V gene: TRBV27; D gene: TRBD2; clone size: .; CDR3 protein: CASSSSIRREGYRDTQYF; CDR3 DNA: TGTGCCAGCAGTTCGTCCATCAGACGGGAGGGCTATAGAGATACGCAGTATTTT
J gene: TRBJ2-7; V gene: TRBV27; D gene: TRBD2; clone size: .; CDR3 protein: CASFTSGPPYEQYF; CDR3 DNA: TGTGCCAGCTTCACTAGCGGGCCACCCTACGAGCAGTACTTC
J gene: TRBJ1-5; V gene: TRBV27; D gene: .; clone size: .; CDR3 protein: CASSLGGGNQPQHF; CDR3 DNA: TGTGCCTCCTCTCTAGGGGGGGGCAATCAGCCCCAGCATTTT
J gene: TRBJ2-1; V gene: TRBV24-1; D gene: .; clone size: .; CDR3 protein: CATSDFGPRGFYEQFF; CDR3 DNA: TGTGCCACCAGTGATTTCGGCCCTAGGGGTTTCTATGAGCAGTTCTTC
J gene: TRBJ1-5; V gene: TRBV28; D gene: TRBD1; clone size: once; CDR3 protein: CASSVGDRDNQPQHF; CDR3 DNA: TGTGCCAGCAGCGTCGGGGACAGGGACAATCAGCCCCAGCATTTT
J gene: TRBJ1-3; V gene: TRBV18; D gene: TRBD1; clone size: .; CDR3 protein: CASSPGTGENTIYF; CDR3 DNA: TGTGCCAGCTCACCAGGGACAGGAGAGAACACCATATATTTT
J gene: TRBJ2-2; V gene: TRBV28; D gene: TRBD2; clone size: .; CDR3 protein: CASSSGLAGTGELFF; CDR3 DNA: TGTGCCAGCAGTTCGGGCCTAGCGGGGACCGGGGAGCTGTTTTTT
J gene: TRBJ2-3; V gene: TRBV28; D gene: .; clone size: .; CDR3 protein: CASSLRRASTDTQYF; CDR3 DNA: TGTGCCAGCAGTTTAAGGAGAGCTAGCACAGATACGCAGTATTTT
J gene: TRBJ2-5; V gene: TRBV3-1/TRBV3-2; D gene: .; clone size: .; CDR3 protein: CASSLPATLKETQYF; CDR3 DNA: TGTGCCAGCAGCCTACCCGCTACGTTAAAAGAGACCCAGTACTTC
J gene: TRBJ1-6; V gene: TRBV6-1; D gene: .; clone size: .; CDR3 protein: CASSEDSIFAGGSPLHF; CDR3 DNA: TGTGCCAGCAGTGAGGACTCCATTTTTGCCGGAGGCTCACCCCTCCACTTT
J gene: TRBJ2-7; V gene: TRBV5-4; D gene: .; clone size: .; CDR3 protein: CASSSFRGATYEQYF; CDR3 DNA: TGTGCCAGCAGCAGTTTCAGGGGTGCTACTTACGAGCAGTACTTC
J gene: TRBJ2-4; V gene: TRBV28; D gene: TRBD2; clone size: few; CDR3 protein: CASSAGGYDIQYF; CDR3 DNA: TGTGCCAGCAGCGCCGGGGGGTACGACATTCAGTACTTC
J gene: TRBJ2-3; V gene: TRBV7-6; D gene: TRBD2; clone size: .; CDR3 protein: CASSRGLAGGPEADTQYF; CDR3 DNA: TGTGCCAGCAGCCGGGGACTAGCGGGAGGGCCGGAGGCAGATACGCAGTATTTT
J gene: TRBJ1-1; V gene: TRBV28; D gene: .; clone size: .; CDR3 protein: CASTVTGNTEAFF; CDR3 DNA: TGTGCCAGCACTGTAACGGGGAACACTGAAGCTTTCTTT
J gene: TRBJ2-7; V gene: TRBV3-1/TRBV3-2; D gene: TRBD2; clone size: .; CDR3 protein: CASRLTSGRVYEQYF; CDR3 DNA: TGTGCCAGCAGACTTACTAGCGGGAGGGTCTACGAGCAGTACTTC
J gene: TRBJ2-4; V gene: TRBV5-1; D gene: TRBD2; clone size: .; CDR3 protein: CASSLGSAGGGDIQYF; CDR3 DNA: TGCGCCAGCAGCTTGGGGTCCGCGGGAGGCGGGGACATTCAGTACTTC
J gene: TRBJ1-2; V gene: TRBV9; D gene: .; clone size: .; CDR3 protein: CASSVAEGQFYGYTF; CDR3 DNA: TGTGCCAGCAGCGTAGCGGAAGGACAGTTCTATGGCTACACCTTC
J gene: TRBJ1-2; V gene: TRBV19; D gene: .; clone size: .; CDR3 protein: CASSISVYGYTF; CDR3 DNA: TGTGCCAGTAGTATATCTGTTTATGGCTACACCTTC
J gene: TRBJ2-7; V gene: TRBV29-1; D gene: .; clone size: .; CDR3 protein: CSVALTGPATEQYF; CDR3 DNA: TGCAGCGTCGCATTAACAGGGCCGGCCACCGAGCAGTACTTC
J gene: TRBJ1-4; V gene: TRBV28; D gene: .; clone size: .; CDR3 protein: CASSTRTATNEKLFF; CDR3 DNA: TGTGCCAGCAGTACTCGGACAGCAACTAATGAAAAACTGTTTTTT
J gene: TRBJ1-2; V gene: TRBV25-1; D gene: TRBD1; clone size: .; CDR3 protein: CASRTGTGNYGYTF; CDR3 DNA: TGTGCCAGCAGGACCGGGACAGGGAATTATGGCTACACCTTC